These 20 T cell receptor beta chains share one sample of origin, sequenced in a study of CD8 T cells in ankylosing spondylitis. TCRdb called the 5' RACE reads again in MiXCR, with one record for every CDR3 protein. The repertoire includes 300,000 to 400,000 distinct CDR3 sequences, 11% of them detected once, and more than 7% sits in the top ten. The specimen was blood, either unsorted or a sorted T cell fraction (not recorded which). All receptors come from a female donor with ankylosing spondylitis or in good health (not recorded which).

This clonotype was counted many times. The chain links TRBV16 to TRBJ1-1; D is possibly TRBD1 (5 bases). The CDR3 totals 15 residues. CDR1 and CDR2 (germline): KGHSY, FQNENV. Deletions cut 1 base from V and 4 bases from J, with 13 bases between. The CDR3 nucleotides read TGTGCCAGCAGCCAATTAGAGGGGCAAGGCACTGAAGCTTTCTTT. It specifies CASSQLEGQGTEAFF.

Turning to this clonotype: One base away lies a much larger clone, so this may be a sequencing read error. The V and J genes are TRBV27 and TRBJ2-7; maybe TRBD1 (5 bases). Germline lookup yields CDR1 MNHEY and CDR2 SMNVEV (reference sequence). The CDR3 has 13 residues. The CDR3 DNA is TGTGCCAGCAGTTCAGGGTTGGGGTACGAGCTGTACTTC. Protein: CASSSGLGYELYF.

This clonotype has at least ten counts. Here the CDR3 reads CSARDVSHIPTDTQYF. In nucleotides, the CDR3 is TGCAGTGCTAGAGATGTTAGCCACATACCAACAGATACGCAGTATTTT. The chain has TRBV20-1 and TRBJ2-3; D uncertain. V lost 0 bases, J lost 3 bases, and 16 bases lay in between. The length of the CDR3 is 16 residues. Germline V gene data show CDR1 as DFQATT and CDR2 as SNEGSKA (reference sequence).

This rearrangement joins TRBV7-9 to TRBJ2-7; 10 nucleotides match TRBD1. Per the germline V gene, CDR1 is SEHNR and CDR2 is FQNEAQ (reference sequence). The CDR3 has 14 amino acids. V was clipped by 8 bases and J by 4 bases; unmatched bases: 8. The CDR3 nucleotides read TGTGCCAGCTCCCCGGGACAGGGGATGTACGAGCAGTACTTC. As protein: CASSPGQGMYEQYF.

This clonotype was recorded a few times. The chain couples TRBV7-2 to TRBJ1-3; D gene unclear. V was trimmed by 5 bases and J by 7 bases, leaving 15 bases between them. This CDR3 is 14 amino acids long. Germline V gives CDR1 SGHTA, CDR2 FQGNSA. The CDR3 DNA sequence: TGTGCCAGCAGCCGACCCGGGGAGGTGAACACCATATATTTT. It specifies CASSRPGEVNTIYF.

The chain carries TRBV7-2 and TRBJ2-3; D uncertain. The V and J ends lost 4 bases and 5 bases respectively, with 7 bases between them. CDR3 length equals 12 residues. CDR1 is SGHTA and CDR2 is FQGNSA in the germline V gene. The CDR3 sequence: CASSYLLDTQYF. The DNA for the CDR3 is TGTGCCAGCAGCTATTTACTAGATACGCAGTATTTT.

This clonotype came up a few times. The chain employs TRBV5-1 and TRBJ2-1; TRBD1 matches at 7 bases. From germline, CDR1 is SGHRS and CDR2 YFSETQ. The V gene end was trimmed by 3 bases and the J gene end by 4 bases; junction bases not matched to a gene: 7. The CDR3 extends over 15 amino acids. CDR3 sequence reads: CASSSRDRMYNEQFF. CDR3 DNA: TGCGCCAGCAGCTCACGGGACAGAATGTACAATGAGCAGTTCTTC.

This clonotype came up many times. V usage is TRBV5-1 and J usage is TRBJ1-1, with TRBD1 as a possible D gene (5 bases). Per the germline V gene, CDR1 is SGHRS and CDR2 is YFSETQ. The V gene lost 5 bases and the J gene lost 7 bases, with 12 bases spanning the gap. This CDR3 region has 12 residues. The CDR3 sequence: CASSIWGSEAFF. CDR3 in DNA: TGCGCCAGCAGTATTTGGGGGAGTGAAGCTTTCTTT.

In its sample, this clonotype was seen many times. This chain uses TRBV4-2 with TRBJ1-6; weak D call: TRBD1 (6 bases). V lost 4 bases to trimming and J lost 0 bases, with 22 bases between them. The CDR3 has 20 amino acids. The germline gives CDR1 LGHNA, CDR2 YNFKEQ. The CDR3 region has the DNA TGTGCCAGCAGCCGCCAAACCCTCAGGGGCCCAAGCTCCTATAATTCACCCCTCCACTTT. It specifies CASSRQTLRGPSSYNSPLHF.

The table lists this clonotype with many counts. This chain joins TRBV20-1 and TRBJ1-5; the D gene is possibly TRBD1 (6 bases). Looked up from germline, CDR1 is DFQATT and CDR2 is SNEGSKA (reference sequence). The CDR3 length is 15 residues. V was clipped by 7 bases and J by 4 bases, with 20 bases between them. CDR3 in amino acids: CSVHKGGAGNQPQHF. The CDR3 DNA reads as TGCAGTGTCCACAAGGGGGGGGCTGGTAATCAGCCCCAGCATTTT.

The chain links TRBV5-1 to TRBJ2-5, with 7 bases that match TRBD2. There are 14 residues in the CDR3. The germline V gene encodes CDR1 SGHRS and CDR2 YFSETQ. Trimming took 2 bases from V and 3 from J; bases not matched to a gene: 4. The CDR3 coding sequence is TGCGCCAGCAGCTTAAGCGGGGAGGAAGAGACCCAGTACTTC. Its translation: CASSLSGEEETQYF.

The rearrangement joins TRBV28 to TRBJ2-1; D ambiguous. Germline V gene sequence: CDR1 MDHEN, CDR2 SYDVKM. The V gene lost 4 bases and the J gene lost 8 bases, with 9 bases spanning the gap. The CDR3 length is 12 residues. For the CDR3, the DNA is TGTGCCAGCAGTTCAGTGATCTATGAGCAGTTCTTC. The encoded protein is CASSSVIYEQFF.

This clonotype was observed many times. The chain uses TRBV7-6 and TRBJ1-2; D not certain. V was clipped by 1 base and J by 4 bases, with 4 bases between them. CDR1 SGHVS and CDR2 FNYEAQ come from the germline V gene. The length of the CDR3 is 12 residues. CDR3 loop: CASSLEVYGYTF. The CDR3 bases are TGTGCCAGCAGCTTAGAAGTCTATGGCTACACCTTC.

This clonotype occurred a few times. The CDR3 coding sequence is TGTGCCAGCAGCCAAGGGGGGGGGGACAGGGAGGCTTTCTTT. This gives the protein CASSQGGGDREAFF. This chain joins TRBV3-1 and TRBJ1-1; 9 bases are shared with TRBD1. The V segment lost 1 base and the J segment 11 bases; nucleotides outside the gene matches: 8. Per the germline V gene, CDR1 is LGHDT and CDR2 is YNNKEL (reference sequence). The CDR3 runs 14 residues.

This clonotype was seen many times. The CDR3 reads CASSYSGLAGTFGSYEQYF. DNA of the CDR3: TGTGCCAGCAGTTACTCGGGACTAGCGGGTACGTTCGGATCCTACGAGCAGTACTTC. This chain links TRBV6-5 with TRBJ2-7; 12 bases match TRBD2. The V gene's germline CDR1 is MNHEY and CDR2 SVGAGI. The ends lost 0 bases at V and 1 base at J; junction bases unmatched: 10. The CDR3 spans 19 residues.

In its sample, this clonotype was seen many times. This chain uses TRBV6-1 with TRBJ1-5; D may be TRBD1 (6 bases). The germline CDR1 and CDR2 sequences are MNHNS and SASEGT. There are 15 residues in the CDR3. The ends were cut back, 9 bases at V and 2 bases at J, with 17 bases in the middle. The CDR3 DNA follows: TGTGCCAGTGGGGGGGGCCCAGGGGGCAATCAGCCCCAGCATTTT. It codes for CASGGGPGGNQPQHF.

The chain combines TRBV5-1 with TRBJ2-1; 8 bases are a match to TRBD2. J gave up 7 bases and V 0 bases, and 6 bases lay outside the gene matches. CDR1 SGHRS and CDR2 YFSETQ come from the germline V gene. This CDR3 contains 15 residues. CDR3 nucleotides: TGCGCCAGCAGCTTGGAGCGGGGGAGGTGGAATGAGCAGTTCTTC. As protein: CASSLERGRWNEQFF.

The chain is built from TRBV3-1 and TRBJ2-4; the D gene is possibly TRBD1 (5 bases). This CDR3 region has 15 residues. The V gene's germline CDR1 is LGHDT and CDR2 YNNKEL (reference sequence). V was cut by 3 bases and J by 2 bases, with 11 bases left in between. CDR3 DNA sequence: TGTGCCAGCAGCCAGGGAAGGGGCACCAAAAACATTCAGTACTTC. Its protein product is CASSQGRGTKNIQYF.

This clonotype was observed at least ten times. The rearrangement joins TRBV5-4 to TRBJ2-3, with 8 nucleotides matching TRBD1. The CDR3 runs to 16 residues. V dropped 4 bases and J dropped 0; count of bases not matched to a gene: 7. CDR1 SGHNT and CDR2 YYREEE come from the germline V gene (reference sequence). The CDR3 sequence: CASSLGQDHSTDTQYF. CDR3 sequence (DNA): TGTGCCAGCAGCCTGGGACAGGACCATAGCACAGATACGCAGTATTTT.

This clonotype was picked up many times. The chain is built from TRBV7-6 and TRBJ2-1; 8 nucleotides agree with TRBD2. This CDR3 has 14 amino acids. Germline V CDR1 and CDR2: SGHVS, FNYEAQ. V shed 8 bases, J shed 2 bases, and the junction held 5 bases outside the gene matches. The chain's CDR3 is CASGGLGTYNEQFF. As DNA, the CDR3 is TGTGCCAGCGGGGGACTAGGTACCTACAATGAGCAGTTCTTC. Full variable domain (outside the CDR3, taken from reference TRBV7-6 and TRBJ2-1): GAGVSQSPRYKVTKRGQDVALRCDPISGHVSLYWYRQALGQGPEFLTYFNYEAQQDKSGLPNDRFSAERPEGSISTLTIQRTEQRDSAMYRCASGGLGTYNEQFFGPGTRLTVL.